These T cell receptor beta chains were read from a single sample in a study of Graves' ophthalmopathy and Graves' hyperthyroidism. TCRdb reanalysed the multiplex PCR reads using MiXCR and keeps one entry per CDR3 protein. The sample includes fewer than 650,000 distinct CDR3 sequences, roughly 20% seen only once; the top ten take approximately 7%. The sequenced sample was peripheral blood. These receptors were obtained from a woman under 30 with stable Graves' hyperthyroidism. Some clones in this sample may be carry-over from other donors' samples. Both conserved end residues are part of each CDR3. A D gene is named only where the DNA matches it firmly. Size is omitted from some rows. Given values are once, few, many or a class for expanded clones.

CDR3: CASSFLIAENIKYF
DNA: TGTGCCAGCAGCTTTTTAATAGCGGAAAACATTAAGTACTTC
D: .
length: 14
size: .
V: TRBV11-2
J: TRBJ2-4

CDR3: CASSPRQASLWYGYTF
DNA: TGTGCCAGCAGCCCGCGACAGGCTTCCTTATGGTATGGCTACACCTTC
D: .
length: 16
size: many
V: TRBV7-8
J: TRBJ1-2

CDR3: CSARDGGYTGELFF
DNA: TGCAGTGCTAGAGATGGGGGCTACACCGGGGAGCTGTTTTTT
D: .
length: 14
size: many
V: TRBV20-1
J: TRBJ2-2

CDR3: CSARTGVPDTQYF
DNA: TGCAGTGCTAGGACAGGGGTTCCAGATACGCAGTATTTT
D: TRBD1
length: 13
size: .
V: TRBV20-1
J: TRBJ2-3

CDR3: CASRWSLSTDTQYF
DNA: TGCGCCAGCAGGTGGTCCCTTAGCACAGATACGCAGTATTTT
D: .
length: 14
size: .
V: TRBV5-1
J: TRBJ2-3

CDR3: CASMAGGPSGELFF
DNA: TGTGCCAGCATGGCGGGAGGGCCCTCCGGGGAGCTGTTTTTT
D: TRBD2
length: 14
size: few
V: TRBV6-1
J: TRBJ2-2

CDR3: CASSQGTTGELFF
DNA: TGTGCCAGCAGCCAAGGCACCACCGGGGAGCTGTTTTTT
D: .
length: 13
size: many
V: TRBV14
J: TRBJ2-2

CDR3: CASSLEVGGVQYF
DNA: TGTGCCAGCAGCTTAGAGGTAGGGGGAGTGCAGTACTTC
D: .
length: 13
size: many
V: TRBV11-2
J: TRBJ2-7

CDR3: CASSYVYRDSPYGYTF
DNA: TGTGCCAGCAGTTACGTGTACCGGGACAGCCCCTATGGCTACACCTTC
D: TRBD1
length: 16
size: .
V: TRBV27
J: TRBJ1-2

CDR3: CASSYGRDVETQYF
DNA: TGTGCCAGCAGTTACGGCAGGGACGTGGAGACCCAGTACTTC
D: .
length: 14
size: .
V: TRBV6-2/TRBV6-3
J: TRBJ2-5

CDR3: CASSLLPGAVEAFF
DNA: TGTGCCAGCAGCTTATTACCAGGGGCCGTTGAAGCTTTCTTT
D: .
length: 14
size: many
V: TRBV7-3
J: TRBJ1-1

CDR3: CARHRGDRSGSNQPQHF
DNA: TGTGCCCGACATAGAGGGGACCGTTCGGGTAGCAATCAGCCCCAGCATTTT
D: .
length: 17
size: .
V: TRBV10-3
J: TRBJ1-5

CDR3: CASSLMGGPYEQYF
DNA: TGTGCCAGCAGCTTAATGGGGGGGCCCTACGAGCAGTACTTC
D: .
length: 14
size: many
V: TRBV7-2
J: TRBJ2-7

CDR3: CSVKDPSSGNTIYF
DNA: TGCAGCGTGAAAGACCCGAGCTCTGGAAACACCATATATTTT
D: .
length: 14
size: .
V: TRBV29-1
J: TRBJ1-3

CDR3: CSVAGRMNTEAFF
DNA: TGCAGCGTAGCGGGACGCATGAACACTGAAGCTTTCTTT
D: .
length: 13
size: many
V: TRBV29-1
J: TRBJ1-1

CDR3: CATSGEGGGNQPQHF
DNA: TGTGCCACCAGTGGAGAGGGAGGGGGCAATCAGCCCCAGCATTTT
D: .
length: 15
size: few
V: TRBV24-1
J: TRBJ1-5

CDR3: CASSLREGHEQYF
DNA: TGCGCCAGCAGCTTGCGGGAGGGCCACGAGCAGTACTTC
D: TRBD2
length: 13
size: many
V: TRBV5-1
J: TRBJ2-7

CDR3: CASSLRGQGLGEQYF
DNA: TGTGCCAGCAGCTTACGTGGACAGGGGCTGGGCGAGCAGTACTTC
D: TRBD1
length: 15
size: many
V: TRBV7-2
J: TRBJ2-7

CDR3: CASSYQPRTGQTEAFF
DNA: TGTGCCAGCAGTTACCAACCGCGGACAGGGCAAACTGAAGCTTTCTTT
D: TRBD1
length: 16
size: .
V: TRBV6-5
J: TRBJ1-1

CDR3: CSARDQKGGGGSSYEQYF
DNA: TGCAGTGCTAGAGACCAAAAGGGCGGGGGCGGCAGCTCCTACGAGCAGTACTTC
D: .
length: 18
size: .
V: TRBV20-1
J: TRBJ2-7

CDR3: CASSLGLAGDVRGETQYF
DNA: TGCGCCAGCAGCCTGGGACTAGCGGGAGACGTTCGAGGGGAGACCCAGTACTTC
D: TRBD2
length: 18
size: once
V: TRBV4-1
J: TRBJ2-5

CDR3: CATSILGRETQYF
DNA: TGTGCCACCAGCATACTGGGAAGAGAGACCCAGTACTTC
D: .
length: 13
size: many
V: TRBV15
J: TRBJ2-5

CDR3: CSASAPGDNYGYTF
DNA: TGCAGTGCTAGTGCTCCAGGGGATAACTATGGCTACACCTTC
D: .
length: 14
size: many
V: TRBV20-1
J: TRBJ1-2

CDR3: CASSYESGSNYGYTF
DNA: TGTGCCAGCAGTTACGAATCAGGCTCAAACTATGGCTACACCTTC
D: .
length: 15
size: many
V: TRBV6-5
J: TRBJ1-2

CDR3: CASSGIAHQPQHF
DNA: TGTGCCAGCTCCGGGATTGCCCATCAGCCCCAGCATTTT
D: .
length: 13
size: few
V: TRBV6-1
J: TRBJ1-5

CDR3: CASRIPDTEAFF
DNA: TGTGCCAGCAGAATCCCGGACACTGAAGCTTTCTTT
D: .
length: 12
size: many
V: TRBV6-5
J: TRBJ1-1

CDR3: CASSVQGLVDTEAFF
DNA: TGTGCCAGCAGCGTACAGGGTTTGGTCGACACTGAAGCTTTCTTT
D: .
length: 15
size: many
V: TRBV6-1
J: TRBJ1-1

CDR3: CASSATSGVKETQYF
DNA: TGTGCCAGCAGTGCTACTAGCGGAGTTAAAGAGACCCAGTACTTC
D: TRBD2
length: 15
size: .
V: TRBV2
J: TRBJ2-5

CDR3: CASSVRAQAYGYTF
DNA: TGTGCCAGCAGTGTACGCGCACAGGCCTATGGCTACACCTTC
D: .
length: 14
size: many
V: TRBV6-1
J: TRBJ1-2

CDR3: CASSPTEAHTGELFF
DNA: TGTGCCAGCAGCCCGACAGAGGCTCACACCGGGGAGCTGTTTTTT
D: .
length: 15
size: many
V: TRBV12-3/TRBV12-4
J: TRBJ2-2

CDR3: CASSPGYSGELFF
DNA: TGTGCCAGCAGCCCCGGGTATTCCGGGGAGCTGTTTTTT
D: .
length: 13
size: many
V: TRBV7-9
J: TRBJ2-2

CDR3: CSVSGPGELFF
DNA: TGCAGTGTAAGCGGACCCGGGGAGCTGTTTTTT
D: .
length: 11
size: many
V: TRBV20-1
J: TRBJ2-2